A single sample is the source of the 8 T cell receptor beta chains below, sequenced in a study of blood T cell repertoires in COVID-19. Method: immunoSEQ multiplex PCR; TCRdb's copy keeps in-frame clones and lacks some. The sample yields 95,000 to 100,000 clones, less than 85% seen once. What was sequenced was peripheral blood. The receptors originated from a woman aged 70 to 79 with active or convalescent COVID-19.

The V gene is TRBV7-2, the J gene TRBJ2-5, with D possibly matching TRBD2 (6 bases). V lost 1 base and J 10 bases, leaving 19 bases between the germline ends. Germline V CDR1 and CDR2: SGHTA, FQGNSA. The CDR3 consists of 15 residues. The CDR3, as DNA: TGTGCCAGCAGCTTAGGAGCTCTAGCGAGCCGGGGCCAGTACTTC. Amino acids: CASSLGALASRGQYF.

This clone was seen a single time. CDR3 amino acids: CASSPPFGSYEQYF. CDR3 in DNA: TGTGCCAGCTCACCACCGTTTGGTAGCTACGAGCAGTACTTC. The chain joins TRBV18 to TRBJ2-7; D gene unclear. Germline CDR1 is KGHSH and CDR2 is LQKENI. CDR3 size: 14 residues. The V gene lost 0 bases and the J gene lost 3 bases, with 9 bases spanning the gap.

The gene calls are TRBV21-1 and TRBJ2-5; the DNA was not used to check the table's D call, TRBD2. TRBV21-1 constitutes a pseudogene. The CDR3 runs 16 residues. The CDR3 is CASSNLAGGMHETQYF. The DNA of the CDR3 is TGTGCCAGCAGCAACCTAGCGGGGGGAATGCATGAGACCCAGTACTTC.

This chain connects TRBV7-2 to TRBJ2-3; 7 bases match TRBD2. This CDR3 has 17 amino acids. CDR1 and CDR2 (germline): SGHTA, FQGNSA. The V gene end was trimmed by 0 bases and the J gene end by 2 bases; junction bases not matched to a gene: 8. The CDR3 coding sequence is TGTGCCAGCAGCTTAGCCCCTCGCGGGAGCAACACAGATACGCAGTATTTT. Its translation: CASSLAPRGSNTDTQYF.

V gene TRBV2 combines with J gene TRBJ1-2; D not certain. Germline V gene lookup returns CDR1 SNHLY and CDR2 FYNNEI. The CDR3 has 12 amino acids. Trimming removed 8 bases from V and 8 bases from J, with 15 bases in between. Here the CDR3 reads CASVTALYGYTF. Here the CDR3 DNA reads TGTGCCAGCGTCACAGCCCTCTACGGCTACACCTTC.

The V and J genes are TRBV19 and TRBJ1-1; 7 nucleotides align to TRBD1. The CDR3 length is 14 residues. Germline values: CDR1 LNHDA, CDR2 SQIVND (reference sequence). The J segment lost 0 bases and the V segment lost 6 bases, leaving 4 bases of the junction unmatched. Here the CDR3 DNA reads TGTGCCAGTAGAGAGGACAGGTTGAACACTGAAGCTTTCTTT. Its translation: CASREDRLNTEAFF.

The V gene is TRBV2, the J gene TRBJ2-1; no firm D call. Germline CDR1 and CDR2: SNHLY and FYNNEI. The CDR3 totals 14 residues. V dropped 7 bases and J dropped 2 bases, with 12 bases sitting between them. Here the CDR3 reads CASIGVQTYNEQFF. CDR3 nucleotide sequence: TGTGCCAGCATTGGAGTCCAAACCTACAATGAGCAGTTCTTC.

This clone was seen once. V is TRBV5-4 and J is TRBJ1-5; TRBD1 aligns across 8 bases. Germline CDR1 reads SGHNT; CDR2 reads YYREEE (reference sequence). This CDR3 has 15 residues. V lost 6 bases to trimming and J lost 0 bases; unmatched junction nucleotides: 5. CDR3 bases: TGTGCCAGCAACACACAGGGGGTTAGCAATCAGCCCCAGCATTTT. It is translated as CASNTQGVSNQPQHF.